These 23 T cell receptor beta chains were all obtained from the same sample, sequenced in a study of T cells after yellow fever vaccination. TCRdb passed the 5' RACE reads through MiXCR, listing each CDR3 protein once. This sample has 620,000 or so distinct CDR3 sequences, with less than 20% found just once. The sample consisted of PBMCs, taken 5 to 6 days after the first yellow fever vaccination. These receptors came from a man between 18 and 35 years old who received the YFV17D yellow fever vaccine.

V is TRBV4-2 and J is TRBJ2-6; tentative D call: TRBD1 (5 bases). The CDR3 covers 16 residues. V was trimmed by 3 bases and J by 0 bases, leaving 9 bases between them. The V gene's germline CDR1 is LGHNA and CDR2 YNFKEQ. The CDR3 nucleotides read TGTGCCAGCAGCCACCAGGACAACTCTGGGGCCAACGTCCTGACTTTC. Translated, it gives CASSHQDNSGANVLTF.

This clonotype was observed a few times. The genes are TRBV18 and TRBJ1-4; D perhaps matches TRBD1 (6 bases). Germline-derived CDR1 and CDR2 are KGHSH and LQKENI. The CDR3 has 14 amino acids. V dropped 1 base and J dropped 10 bases, with 13 bases sitting between them. The CDR3 loop is CASSPLPGAGKLFF. The CDR3 nucleotides read TGTGCCAGCTCACCACTCCCAGGGGCGGGAAAACTGTTTTTT.

CDR3 sequence (DNA): TGTGCCAGCAGCCAAGATTTAGCAACCTACAATGAGCAGTTCTTC. This encodes CASSQDLATYNEQFF. V usage is TRBV3-1 and J usage is TRBJ2-1, with no clear D. Germline V gene sequence: CDR1 LGHDT, CDR2 YNNKEL (reference sequence). The CDR3 loop spans 15 amino acids. V lost 0 bases, J lost 2 bases, and 8 bases lay in between.

This clonotype has a handful of counts. The V and J genes are TRBV6-5 and TRBJ1-2; TRBD1 matches 11 bases. The CDR3 is made up of 15 amino acids. The germline V gene encodes CDR1 MNHEY and CDR2 SVGAGI. V was clipped by 2 bases and J by 4 bases; unmatched bases: 3. The CDR3 loop is CASSYLGQGAYGYTF. The CDR3 DNA reads as TGTGCCAGCAGTTACCTCGGACAGGGGGCCTATGGCTACACCTTC.

The rearrangement joins TRBV18 to TRBJ2-3; D ambiguous. Trimming took off 3 bases at V and 2 bases at J, with 12 bases between the two ends. This CDR3 is 15 amino acids long. The germline gives CDR1 KGHSH, CDR2 LQKENI. The DNA of the CDR3 is TGTGCCAGCTCACCCTTAGGGCTGTTCACAGATACGCAGTATTTT. It yields the protein CASSPLGLFTDTQYF.

The V gene is TRBV6-5, the J gene TRBJ1-2; TRBD1 might be the D (5 bases). V was pared by 2 bases and J by 8 bases, with 30 bases between. The CDR3 consists of 19 residues. Germline CDR1 MNHEY, CDR2 SVGAGI. The CDR3 region has the DNA TGTGCCAGCAGTTACGGGTCTTATCCAGGGACCGTTATCGGCTCCGGCTACACCTTC. Translating gives CASSYGSYPGTVIGSGYTF.

This clonotype was observed at least ten times. The chain carries TRBV5-1 and TRBJ1-1; 8 nucleotides align to TRBD1. CDR3 size: 16 residues. Unmatched junction bases numbered 11, after V lost 1 base and J lost 6 bases. Germline-derived CDR1 and CDR2 are SGHRS and YFSETQ. The CDR3 is CASSLSVTQGAPEAFF. Here the CDR3 DNA reads TGCGCCAGCAGCTTGTCAGTCACGCAGGGGGCCCCTGAAGCTTTCTTT.

The V gene is TRBV19, the J gene TRBJ2-7; possibly TRBD1 for D (6 bases). The germline V gene has CDR1 LNHDA and CDR2 SQIVND (reference sequence). The V and J ends lost 9 bases and 0 bases respectively, with 24 bases between them. The CDR3 consists of 17 residues. The CDR3 bases are TGTGCCAGAAAGGGGGACCACCTAGCCTCCGGCTCCTACGAGCAGTACTTC. It specifies CARKGDHLASGSYEQYF.

A few counts support this clonotype. V gene TRBV19 combines with J gene TRBJ2-2; possible D gene TRBD1, 5 bases. Trimming stripped 3 bases from V and 3 bases from J, with 11 bases between. This CDR3 is built from 15 residues. Germline V CDR1 and CDR2: LNHDA, SQIVND (reference sequence). Here the CDR3 DNA reads TGTGCCAGTAGTATCCGACAGCAATACACCGGGGAGCTGTTTTTT. Its protein product is CASSIRQQYTGELFF. The whole variable domain, filled in from reference TRBV19 and TRBJ2-2, reads DGGITQSPKYLFRKEGQNVTLSCEQNLNHDAMYWYRQDPGQGLRLIYYSQIVNDFQKGDIAEGYSVSREKKESFPLTVTSAQKNPTAFYLCASSIRQQYTGELFFGEGSRLTVL.

A few counts support this clonotype. The V and J genes are TRBV19 and TRBJ1-1; D may be TRBD1 (5 bases). Trimming removed 6 bases from V and 4 bases from J, with 15 bases in between. This CDR3 contains 14 residues. CDR1 and CDR2 (germline): LNHDA, SQIVND (reference sequence). The CDR3 sequence is CASRTWGKPTEAFF. The CDR3 DNA is TGTGCCAGTAGAACCTGGGGGAAGCCCACTGAAGCTTTCTTT.

A few counts support this clonotype. The rearrangement joins TRBV7-9 to TRBJ2-1; D assignment may be TRBD1 or TRBD2 (5 bases each). CDR3 size: 15 residues. Per germline, CDR1 SEHNR and CDR2 FQNEAQ (reference sequence). Trimming took off 3 bases at V and 9 bases at J, with 18 bases between the two ends. The CDR3 loop is CASSFWGPSKGEQFF. CDR3 DNA sequence: TGTGCCAGCAGCTTTTGGGGACCCAGTAAGGGTGAGCAGTTCTTC.

This clonotype was seen a handful of times. V usage is TRBV5-4 and J usage is TRBJ1-1; D call uncertain. Germline assignment: CDR1 SGHNT and CDR2 YYREEE (reference sequence). The CDR3 is made up of 16 amino acids. Trimming took 0 bases from V and 8 from J, leaving 20 bases between them. The CDR3 DNA reads TGTGCCAGCAGCTTGGGCGGGAGCCCACCCGGGAAGGAAGCTTTCTTT. Its translation: CASSLGGSPPGKEAFF.

This clonotype came up a few times. This chain links TRBV6-2 or TRBV6-3 with TRBJ1-1, with 8 bases that match TRBD1. CDR3 length: 17 amino acids. The V gene's germline CDR1 is MNHEY and CDR2 SVGEGT. The trim removed 0 bases at V and 0 bases at J, leaving 6 bases unmatched. CDR3 sequence (DNA): TGTGCCAGCAGTTACTCCGGGCAGGGGGCGATGAACACTGAAGCTTTCTTT. This gives the protein CASSYSGQGAMNTEAFF.

In this sample, this clonotype turned up a few times. This chain connects TRBV5-1 to TRBJ2-1; 8 positions match TRBD1. With 2 bases clipped from V and 5 bases from J, the junction kept 9 bases outside the gene matches. The CDR3 sequence is 16 residues long. Germline V gene lookup returns CDR1 SGHRS and CDR2 YFSETQ. The CDR3 sequence: CASSLNGQGADNEQFF. CDR3 coding DNA: TGCGCCAGCAGCTTAAACGGGCAGGGGGCGGACAATGAGCAGTTCTTC.

This clonotype has just a few counts. The CDR3 loop is CASSPGPPVGAFF. DNA for the CDR3: TGTGCCAGCAGCCCCGGGCCACCGGTAGGGGCTTTCTTT. The chain employs TRBV6-5 and TRBJ1-1, with D hard to call. Germline-derived CDR1 and CDR2 are MNHEY and SVGAGI. Trimming shortened V by 6 bases and J by 11 bases, and 19 bases separated the two germline ends. The CDR3 is made up of 13 amino acids.

The V and J genes are TRBV2 and TRBJ2-1, with TRBD1 matching 8 bases. The CDR3 has 16 amino acids. With V trimmed by 5 bases and J by 8 bases, 14 bases remained unmatched. Germline V gene lookup returns CDR1 SNHLY and CDR2 FYNNEI. CDR3 coding DNA: TGTGCCAGCAGTCCCCTCACCCAGGGGGCGGGCTATGAGCAGTTCTTC. Protein sequence: CASSPLTQGAGYEQFF.

This clonotype came up a few times. V gene TRBV29-1 combines with J gene TRBJ1-2, with TRBD1 matching over 7 bases. This CDR3 comprises 14 residues. CDR1 is SQVTM and CDR2 is ANQGSEA in the germline V gene. V trimming: 7 bases; J trimming: 6 bases; junction bases outside the gene matches: 14. The CDR3 nucleotides read TGCAGCGCCGGCCGCACAGGGGCAATCGATGGCTACACCTTC. This sequence encodes CSAGRTGAIDGYTF.

Many counts were recorded for this clonotype. The genes are TRBV9 and TRBJ1-1, with D possibly matching TRBD1 (6 bases). CDR3 length equals 15 residues. V lost 0 bases, J lost 4 bases, and 13 bases lay in between. The germline V gene has CDR1 SGDLS and CDR2 YYNGEE. The CDR3 sequence is CASSVGSPGATEAFF. In nucleotides, the CDR3 is TGTGCCAGCAGCGTAGGCTCGCCGGGGGCCACTGAAGCTTTCTTT.

This clonotype appeared a few times. The rearrangement uses TRBV18 and TRBJ1-5; TRBD1 matches 7 bases. Germline trimming cut 2 bases from V and 8 bases from J; bases unmatched to any gene: 6. The CDR3 is 14 amino acids. The germline V gene has CDR1 KGHSH and CDR2 LQKENI. CDR3 DNA sequence: TGTGCCAGCTCACCAAGGGACAGCAAGGAGCCCCAGCATTTT. It codes for CASSPRDSKEPQHF.

The J gene is TRBJ1-3, the V gene TRBV5-1, with 9 bases fitting TRBD1. The V gene end was trimmed by 3 bases and the J gene end by 9 bases; junction bases not matched to a gene: 10. This CDR3 has 15 residues. The germline V gene encodes CDR1 SGHRS and CDR2 YFSETQ. The CDR3 DNA sequence: TGCGCCAGCAGCTCGGTAGGACAGGGGCCCGGCACCATATATTTT. The encoded protein is CASSSVGQGPGTIYF.

In this sample, this clonotype turned up a few times. V is TRBV7-9 and J is TRBJ2-3; TRBD2 might be the D (7 bases). Germline V gives CDR1 SEHNR, CDR2 FQNEAQ (reference sequence). The germline V and J ends were trimmed by 5 bases and 0 bases, with 15 bases remaining between them. The CDR3 runs to 16 residues. In DNA form, the CDR3 reads TGTGCCAGCAGCCTCGAGGGGGGGTCTAGCACAGATACGCAGTATTTT. Amino acid sequence: CASSLEGGSSTDTQYF.

V and J are TRBV7-2 and TRBJ2-5; TRBD2 matches at 15 bases. CDR1 and CDR2 (germline): SGHTA, FQGNSA. The CDR3 extends over 17 amino acids. The V gene end was trimmed by 3 bases and the J gene end by 4 bases; junction bases not matched to a gene: 6. This chain's CDR3 is CASSFRTSGGAGETQYF. The CDR3 region has the DNA TGTGCCAGCAGCTTCAGGACTAGCGGGGGGGCAGGAGAGACCCAGTACTTC.

The chain has TRBV9 and TRBJ2-7, with 9 bases identical to TRBD1. Trimming took 4 bases from V and 5 from J; bases not matched to a gene: 7. CDR3 length equals 14 residues. The germline V gene has CDR1 SGDLS and CDR2 YYNGEE. The CDR3 sequence is CASSIRTGGNEQYF. In DNA form, the CDR3 reads TGTGCCAGCAGCATCCGAACAGGGGGCAACGAGCAGTACTTC.